The 27 T cell receptor beta chains reported below all come from one sample, sequenced in a study of T cells after yellow fever vaccination. TCRdb re-derived calls from the 5' RACE reads in MiXCR, one entry per CDR3 protein. The data contain 250,000 to 350,000 distinct CDR3 sequences, 4% to 5.5% of them singletons. Source: PBMCs, taken 15 days after the yellow fever booster vaccination. These TCRs come from a man aged 18 to 30 who received the YFV17D yellow fever vaccine.

This clonotype was detected a few times. The rearrangement uses TRBV18 and TRBJ1-2; 7 bases line up with TRBD1. The CDR3 sequence is 13 residues long. Trimming removed 3 bases from V and 6 bases from J; junction bases left unmatched: 4. The germline CDR1 and CDR2 sequences are KGHSH and LQKENI. The CDR3 sequence is CASSPYQGDGYTF. In DNA, the CDR3 is TGTGCCAGCTCACCGTACCAGGGGGATGGCTACACCTTC.

The chain employs TRBV7-3 and TRBJ1-5; no firm D call. The germline gives CDR1 SGHTA, CDR2 FQGTGA. The CDR3 is 13 residues long. V lost 2 bases and J 9 bases, leaving 11 bases between the germline ends. The CDR3 region has the DNA TGTGCCAGCAGCTTACACGGGGAGGGGCCCCAGCATTTT. Its protein product is CASSLHGEGPQHF.

This clonotype was detected ten times or more. The J gene is TRBJ1-1, the V gene TRBV4-1; perhaps TRBD1 as D (6 bases). V was shortened by 3 bases and J by 6 bases, with 17 bases between the two germline ends. The CDR3 runs 15 residues. In germline, CDR1 is MGHRA, CDR2 YSYEKL. The CDR3 coding sequence is TGCGCCAGCAGCCACCCCTCAGGGGCGGCGCCTGAAGCTTTCTTT. This translates into CASSHPSGAAPEAFF.

This clonotype has just a few counts. The rearrangement joins TRBV13 to TRBJ2-7; 8 nucleotides line up with TRBD2. The V gene end was trimmed by 1 base and the J gene end by 6 bases; junction bases not matched to a gene: 8. The CDR3 is 15 amino acids. Per the germline V gene, CDR1 is PRHDT and CDR2 is FYEKMQ (reference sequence). CDR3 sequence reads: CASSLDPGGLREQYF. CDR3 nucleotides: TGTGCCAGCAGCTTAGATCCGGGGGGGTTGCGCGAGCAGTACTTC. Complete variable domain (other parts from reference TRBV13 and TRBJ2-7): AAGVIQSPRHLIKEKRETATLKCYPIPRHDTVYWYQQGPGQDPQFLISFYEKMQSDKGSIPDRFSAQQFSDYHSELNMSSLELGDSALYFCASSLDPGGLREQYFGPGTRLTVT.

There are many counts of this clonotype. The chain is built from TRBV6-6 and TRBJ1-3; 7 bases fit TRBD1. Germline CDR1 reads MNHNY; CDR2 reads SVGAGI (reference sequence). CDR3 length: 11 residues. J was trimmed by 8 bases and V by 10 bases; bases with no gene match: 5. The CDR3 DNA reads as TGTGCCATACACAGGGGACACACCATATATTTT. Translating gives CAIHRGHTIYF.

This clonotype was detected only a few times. The genes are TRBV7-6 and TRBJ2-2; 11 positions match TRBD1. The V and J ends lost 5 bases and 5 bases, in that order; junction bases with no gene match: 10. The CDR3 length is 17 residues. Looked up from germline, CDR1 is SGHVS and CDR2 is FNYEAQ. The CDR3 sequence is CASSGGSGQGVTGELFF. CDR3 DNA sequence: TGTGCCAGCAGCGGGGGCTCGGGACAGGGGGTAACCGGGGAGCTGTTTTTT.

This clonotype was picked up many times. This chain uses TRBV5-1 with TRBJ2-1; possibly TRBD1 or TRBD2 for D (5 bases each). Germline CDR1 is SGHRS and CDR2 is YFSETQ. V lost 7 bases to trimming and J lost 9 bases, with 11 bases between them. This CDR3 region has 11 residues. CDR3 coding DNA: TGCGCCAGCTTTACAGGAGGTGAGCAGTTCTTC. Translated, it gives CASFTGGEQFF.

Ten or more counts support this clonotype. This chain's CDR3 is CSARTGTVGDQPQHF. The CDR3 nucleotides are TGCAGTGCTAGGACGGGGACGGTGGGGGATCAGCCCCAGCATTTT. The V gene is TRBV20-1, the J gene TRBJ1-5, with D possibly matching TRBD1 (5 bases). The ends were cut back, 3 bases at V and 5 bases at J, with 17 bases in the middle. CDR1 is DFQATT, CDR2 SNEGSKA, per germline (reference sequence). The CDR3 loop spans 15 amino acids.

This clonotype was found many times. This chain joins TRBV10-3 and TRBJ2-3, with 12 bases matching TRBD2. J was trimmed by 6 bases and V by 10 bases; bases with no gene match: 5. There are 13 residues in the CDR3. CDR1 and CDR2 (germline): ENHRY, SYGVKD. The CDR3, as DNA: TGTGCCACGATGACTAGCGGGGGCGATACGCAGTATTTT. Protein product: CATMTSGGDTQYF.

This chain connects TRBV10-3 to TRBJ2-2; D not certain. The germline V and J ends were trimmed by 0 bases and 4 bases, with 9 bases remaining between them. The CDR3 has 15 amino acids. Germline CDR1 and CDR2: ENHRY and SYGVKD. The CDR3 loop reads CAISESRVSTGELFF. The CDR3 region has the DNA TGTGCCATCAGTGAGTCAAGGGTCAGCACCGGGGAGCTGTTTTTT.

V gene TRBV7-2 combines with J gene TRBJ1-5; a possible D gene is TRBD1 (6 bases). Germline-derived CDR1 and CDR2 are SGHTA and FQGNSA. This CDR3 spans 15 amino acids. The V end lost 5 bases, the J end lost 0 bases, and 11 bases lay between the germline ends. CDR3 nucleotide sequence: TGTGCCAGCAGCCCTACACAGGGTAGCAATCAGCCCCAGCATTTT. It is translated as CASSPTQGSNQPQHF.

The chain carries TRBV28 and TRBJ2-3; 7 bases align to TRBD2. Losses at the gene ends were 7 bases for V and 0 bases for J; bases not matched to a gene: 4. CDR1 and CDR2 (germline): MDHEN, SYDVKM. This CDR3 has 14 residues. The CDR3 sequence is CASTWGGSTDTQYF. In DNA form, the CDR3 reads TGTGCCAGCACCTGGGGGGGGAGCACAGATACGCAGTATTTT.

This clonotype showed up many times. The gene calls are TRBV15 and TRBJ1-1; tentative D call: TRBD1 (5 bases). V was cut by 0 bases and J by 1 base, with 9 bases left in between. Per germline, CDR1 LNHNV and CDR2 YYDKDF (reference sequence). CDR3 length: 15 residues. The CDR3 region is CATSRDPDRNTEAFF. In DNA, the CDR3 is TGTGCCACCAGCAGAGATCCCGACAGGAACACTGAAGCTTTCTTT.

This clonotype was counted ten times or more. This chain joins TRBV5-1 and TRBJ2-2; D may be TRBD2 (6 bases). Germline assignment: CDR1 SGHRS and CDR2 YFSETQ. Trimming removed 2 bases at V and 5 bases at J, with 10 bases between. This CDR3 is 14 amino acids long. The chain's CDR3 is CASSFTGGTGELFF. In DNA, the CDR3 is TGCGCCAGCAGCTTCACAGGAGGGACCGGGGAGCTGTTTTTT. Supplemented by reference TRBV5-1 and TRBJ2-2, the full variable domain reads KAGVTQTPRYLIKTRGQQVTLSCSPISGHRSVSWYQQTPGQGLQFLFEYFSETQRNKGNFPGRFSGRQFSNSRSEMNVSTLELGDSALYLCASSFTGGTGELFFGEGSRLTVL.

In this sample, this clonotype turned up many times. The chain combines TRBV7-9 with TRBJ1-2; TRBD1 might be the D (6 bases). Deletions cut 7 bases from V and 5 bases from J, with 11 bases between. The germline V gene encodes CDR1 SEHNR and CDR2 FQNEAQ (reference sequence). The CDR3 is 12 residues long. CDR3 region: CASNTGLYGYTF. CDR3 bases: TGTGCCAGCAACACAGGGCTTTATGGCTACACCTTC.

This clonotype appeared many times. The chain has TRBV2 and TRBJ1-1; D call uncertain. CDR1 and CDR2 (germline): SNHLY, FYNNEI. The CDR3 runs to 13 residues. Trimming removed 6 bases from V and 1 base from J, with 9 bases in between. CDR3 coding DNA: TGTGCCAGCAGATGGGCAGGGAACACTGAAGCTTTCTTT. Its translation is CASRWAGNTEAFF.

In this sample, this clonotype turned up many times. This chain joins TRBV7-2 and TRBJ2-7, with TRBD1 matching 7 bases. The CDR3 loop spans 14 amino acids. V was clipped by 5 bases and J by 1 base; unmatched bases: 5. CDR1 is SGHTA and CDR2 is FQGNSA in the germline V gene. The CDR3 nucleotides are TGTGCCAGCAGCAAGGGGGACAGTTCCTACGAGCAGTACTTC. It is translated as CASSKGDSSYEQYF.

This clonotype was seen a handful of times. The V call is TRBV6-2 or TRBV6-3, the J call TRBJ2-1; the match to TRBD2 covers 10 bases. Germline lookup yields CDR1 MNHEY and CDR2 SVGEGT. V was pared by 1 base and J by 8 bases, with 17 bases of the junction left unmatched. The CDR3 consists of 19 residues. CDR3 nucleotides: TGTGCCAGCAGTTACTTCAGGGGGTTAGCGGGGGGAATGGAGGATGAGCAGTTCTTC. It specifies CASSYFRGLAGGMEDEQFF.

This clonotype showed up just a few times. The V gene is TRBV2, the J gene TRBJ1-6, with D possibly being TRBD1 (5 bases). This CDR3 comprises 15 residues. The ends were cut back, 6 bases at V and 5 bases at J, with 14 bases in the middle. Per the germline V gene, CDR1 is SNHLY and CDR2 is FYNNEI. The CDR3 DNA is TGTGCCAGCAGCTACCAAGGACAAAATAATTCACCCCTCCACTTT. It yields the protein CASSYQGQNNSPLHF.

This clonotype has more than one count but fewer than ten. The gene calls are TRBV7-2 and TRBJ1-5, with TRBD1 as a possible D gene (5 bases). V lost 1 base, J lost 7 bases, and 14 bases lay in between. This CDR3 is 15 amino acids long. CDR1 SGHTA and CDR2 FQGNSA come from the germline V gene. This CDR3 is CASSLVTGGRQPQHF. CDR3 in DNA: TGTGCCAGCAGCTTAGTCACGGGGGGAAGACAGCCCCAGCATTTT. The full variable domain, completed using reference TRBV7-2 and TRBJ1-5, is GAGVSQSPSNKVTEKGKDVELRCDPISGHTALYWYRQSLGQGLEFLIYFQGNSAPDKSGLPSDRFSAERTGGSVSTLTIQRTQQEDSAVYLCASSLVTGGRQPQHFGDGTRLSIL.

This clonotype was detected ten times or more. The chain links TRBV24-1 to TRBJ2-1; a possible D gene is TRBD1 (6 bases). V lost 4 bases, J lost 8 bases, and 11 bases lay in between. Germline CDR1 KGHDR, CDR2 SFDVKD. The length of the CDR3 is 13 residues. This chain's CDR3 is CATSDKNRDEQFF. DNA for the CDR3: TGTGCCACCAGTGACAAAAACAGGGATGAGCAGTTCTTC.

This clonotype showed up many times. The chain carries TRBV7-9 and TRBJ2-7; TRBD1 aligns across 8 bases. This CDR3 has 13 residues. The V segment lost 5 bases and the J segment 5 bases; nucleotides outside the gene matches: 5. Germline CDR1 is SEHNR and CDR2 is FQNEAQ (reference sequence). The CDR3 bases are TGTGCCAGCAGCCCTGGACAGGGCGACGAGCAGTACGTC. Translating it yields CASSPGQGDEQYV.

This clonotype was seen many times. V gene TRBV10-3 combines with J gene TRBJ2-1; D remains unclear. This CDR3 region has 9 residues. The germline V gene has CDR1 ENHRY and CDR2 SYGVKD. V was trimmed by 7 bases and J by 7 bases, leaving 2 bases between them. The DNA for the CDR3 is TGTGCCATCAATAATGAGCAGTTCTTC. The encoded protein is CAINNEQFF.

This chain uses TRBV5-1 with TRBJ2-1; 9 bases are a match to TRBD1. Germline V gives CDR1 SGHRS, CDR2 YFSETQ. This CDR3 spans 16 amino acids. J was trimmed by 6 bases and V by 4 bases; bases with no gene match: 11. The DNA for the CDR3 is TGCGCCAGCAGCCCGGGACAGGGTAGCGATTTCAATGAGCAGTTCTTC. Protein product: CASSPGQGSDFNEQFF.

This sequence joins TRBV12-5 and TRBJ2-1, with 11 nucleotides matching TRBD2. V gave up 6 bases and J gave up 4 bases; unmatched junction bases: 8. CDR3 size: 16 residues. The V gene's germline CDR1 is LGHNT and CDR2 FRNRAP. The CDR3 reads CASGRSSGGLYNEQFF. The CDR3 nucleotides are TGTGCTAGTGGGCGCTCTAGCGGGGGGTTATACAATGAGCAGTTCTTC.

There are a few counts of this clonotype. The chain employs TRBV4-1 and TRBJ1-5; a weak D match, TRBD1 (6 bases). Trimming took 4 bases from V and 1 from J, leaving 11 bases between them. CDR1 is MGHRA and CDR2 is YSYEKL in the germline V gene. This CDR3 region has 15 residues. Here the CDR3 reads CASSPQTGSNQPQHF. For the CDR3, the DNA is TGCGCCAGCAGCCCGCAGACAGGAAGCAATCAGCCCCAGCATTTT.

This clonotype has just a few counts. This chain links TRBV5-1 with TRBJ1-2, with TRBD1 matching 9 bases. Germline-derived CDR1 and CDR2 are SGHRS and YFSETQ. Trimming cost V 4 bases and J 3 bases; bases outside gene matches: 7. CDR3 length equals 15 residues. In DNA, the CDR3 is TGCGCCAGCAGCGTGAGACAGGGGGTATACTATGGCTACACCTTC. Residues: CASSVRQGVYYGYTF.